This T cell receptor (beta chain) was captured by sequencing in a study of molecular identifiers for immune sequencing clone quantification. Points from the study as a whole: Naive cells had under 1% of molecules in clones above 20 RNA copies, effectors over 98%.

Many counts were recorded for this clonotype. As yet, its antigen is unknown. In TCRdb, the PCR reads were re-called with MiXCR into one record per CDR3 protein. The sample yields around 460,000 distinct CDR3 sequences, about a fifth seen once. V was clipped by 0 bases and J by 0 bases, with 7 bases between them. The length of the CDR3 is 15 residues. The germline CDR1 and CDR2 sequences are MNHNY and SVGAGI (reference sequence). The chain employs TRBV6-6 and TRBJ2-3; D gene uncertain. The sequenced sample consisted of naive CD8+ T cells from blood, with Jurkat cell RNA spiked in. Subset in this sample: FACS-sorted CD8+CD4-CCR7+CD45RA+ naive T cells. This sequence originates from a human donor in good health. Some libraries in this study had Jurkat cell RNA spiked in. CDR3 DNA sequence: TGTGCCAGCAGTTACTCGAGTGCTAGCACAGATACGCAGTATTTT. Translation gives CASSYSSASTDTQYF.